The table lists the clone carrying this T cell receptor (beta chain) with many counts. This CDR3 is 20 amino acids long. Germline V gives CDR1 MNHEY, CDR2 SMNVEV (reference sequence). V shed 1 base, J shed 1 base, and the junction held 13 bases outside the gene matches. Ophthalmopathy cases scored 3 or more on the Clinical Activity Score and 4 or more on NOSPECS grade, with duration below 3 months. Exclusion of a patient resulted from uncontrolled infection, other autoimmune disease, pregnancy or lactation. Fresh peripheral blood, 8 to 10 ml of it, supplied the PBMCs. Researchers amplified the TCR beta CDR3 regions from RNA transcripts. Primed by the HTBI set, a first-round RT-PCR was run on the TCR CDR3. TCRdb redid the calling of the multiplex PCR reads with MiXCR, one entry per CDR3 protein. Here the sample spans 240,000 or so distinct CDR3 sequences, roughly 17% being singletons. This sample is drawn from a study of T cells in Graves' hyperthyroidism and ophthalmopathy.

This receptor was obtained from a young woman with Graves' ophthalmopathy. The sample comprised blood. The V call is TRBV27, the J call TRBJ1-1; 12 bases agree with TRBD1. CDR3 region: CASSLFAGQGALGKNTEAFF. DNA of the CDR3: TGTGCCAGCAGTTTATTTGCGGGACAGGGGGCGCTGGGGAAGAACACTGAAGCTTTCTTT.